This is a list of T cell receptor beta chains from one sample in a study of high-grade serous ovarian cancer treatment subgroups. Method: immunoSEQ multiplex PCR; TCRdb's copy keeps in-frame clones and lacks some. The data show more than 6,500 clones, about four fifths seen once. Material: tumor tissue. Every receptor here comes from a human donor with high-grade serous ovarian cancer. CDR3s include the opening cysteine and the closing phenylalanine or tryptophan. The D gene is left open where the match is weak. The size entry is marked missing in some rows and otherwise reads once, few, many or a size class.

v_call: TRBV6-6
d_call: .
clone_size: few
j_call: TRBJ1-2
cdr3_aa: CASSRTDESYTF
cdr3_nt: TGTGCCAGCAGTCGGACAGACGAGAGCTACACCTTC

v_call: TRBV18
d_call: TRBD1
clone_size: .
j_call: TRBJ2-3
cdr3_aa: CASSLDRGRTDTQYF
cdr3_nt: TGTGCCAGCTCACTGGACAGGGGGCGAACAGATACGCAGTATTTT

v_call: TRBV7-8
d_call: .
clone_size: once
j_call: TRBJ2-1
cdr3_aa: CASLDPGSYNEQFF
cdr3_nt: TGTGCCAGCTTAGACCCGGGGTCCTACAATGAGCAGTTCTTC

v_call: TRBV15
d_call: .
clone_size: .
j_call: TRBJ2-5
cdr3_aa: CATSRDTETQYF
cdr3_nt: TGTGCCACCAGCAGAGATACAGAGACCCAGTACTTC

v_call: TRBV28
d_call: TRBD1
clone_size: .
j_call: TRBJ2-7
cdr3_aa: CASSHGQGAYEQYF
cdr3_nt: TGTGCCAGCAGTCATGGACAGGGCGCCTACGAGCAGTACTTC

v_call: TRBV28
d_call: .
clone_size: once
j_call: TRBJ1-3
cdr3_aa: CAAGRTDSGNTIYF
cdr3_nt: TGTGCCGCCGGGAGGACGGACTCTGGAAACACCATATATTTT

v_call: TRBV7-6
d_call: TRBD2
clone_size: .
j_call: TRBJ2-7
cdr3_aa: CASSFSGNSYEQYF
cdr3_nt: TGTGCCAGCAGCTTTAGCGGGAACTCCTACGAGCAGTACTTC

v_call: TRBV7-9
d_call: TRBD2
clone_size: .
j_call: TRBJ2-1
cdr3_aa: CASSLTSPYNEQFF
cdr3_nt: TGTGCCAGCAGCTTGACTAGCCCCTACAATGAGCAGTTCTTC

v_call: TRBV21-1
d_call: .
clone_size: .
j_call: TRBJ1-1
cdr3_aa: CASSSLGRKNTEAFF
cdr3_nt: TGTGCCAGCAGCTCCTTGGGACGGAAGAACACTGAAGCTTTCTTT

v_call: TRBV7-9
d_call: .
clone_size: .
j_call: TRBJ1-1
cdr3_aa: CASSGTVVEAFF
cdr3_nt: TGTGCCTCGTCAGGGACGGTTGTTGAAGCTTTCTTT

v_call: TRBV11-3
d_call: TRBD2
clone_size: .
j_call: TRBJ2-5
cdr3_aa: CASSLGLSGGETQYF
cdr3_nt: TGTGCCAGCAGCTTAGGACTCTCGGGAGGGGAGACCCAGTACTTC

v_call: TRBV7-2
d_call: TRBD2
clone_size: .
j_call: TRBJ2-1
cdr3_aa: CASSLSLAGGGPTEQFF
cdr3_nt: TGTGCCAGCAGCTTATCCCTAGCGGGAGGGGGTCCTACTGAGCAGTTCTTC

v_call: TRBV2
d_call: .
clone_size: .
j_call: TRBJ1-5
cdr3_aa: CASRGTGRSQHF
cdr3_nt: TGTGCCAGCAGAGGGACCGGGAGGTCCCAGCATTTT

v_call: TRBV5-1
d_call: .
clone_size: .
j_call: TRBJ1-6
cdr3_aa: CASSPTWGENSPLHF
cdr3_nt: TGCGCCAGCAGCCCGACTTGGGGGGAAAATTCACCCCTCCACTTT

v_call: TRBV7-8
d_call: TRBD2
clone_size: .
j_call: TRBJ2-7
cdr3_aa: CASSSGGRDEQYF
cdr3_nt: TGTGCCAGCAGTAGCGGCGGGAGGGACGAGCAGTACTTC

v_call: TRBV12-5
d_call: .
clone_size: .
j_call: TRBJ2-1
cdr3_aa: CASGLVRGTEQFF
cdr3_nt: TGTGCTAGTGGTTTGGTACGTGGGACAGAGCAGTTCTTC

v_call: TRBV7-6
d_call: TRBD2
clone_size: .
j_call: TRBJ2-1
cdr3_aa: CASSYRTSGNDEQFF
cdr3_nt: TGTGCCAGCAGCTACCGGACTAGCGGGAACGATGAGCAGTTCTTC

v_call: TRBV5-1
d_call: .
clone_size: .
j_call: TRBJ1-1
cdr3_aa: CASSLEGDRGAFF
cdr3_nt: TGCGCCAGCAGCTTGGAAGGGGATAGGGGAGCTTTCTTT

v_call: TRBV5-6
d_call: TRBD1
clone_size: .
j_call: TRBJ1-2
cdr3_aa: CASSLRTGGRGYTF
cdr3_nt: TGTGCCAGCAGCTTGAGGACAGGGGGCCGGGGCTACACCTTC

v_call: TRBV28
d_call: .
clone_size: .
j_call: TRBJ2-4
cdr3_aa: CASSLFDSLAKNIQYF
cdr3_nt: TGTGCCAGCAGTTTATTCGACAGTCTAGCCAAAAACATTCAGTACTTC

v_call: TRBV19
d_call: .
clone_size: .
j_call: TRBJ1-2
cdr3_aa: CASIGNYGYTF
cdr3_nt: TGTGCCAGTATAGGGAACTATGGCTACACCTTC

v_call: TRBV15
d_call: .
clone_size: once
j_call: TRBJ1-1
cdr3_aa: CATSREGGTEAFF
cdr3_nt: TGTGCCACCAGCAGAGAGGGGGGCACTGAAGCTTTCTTT

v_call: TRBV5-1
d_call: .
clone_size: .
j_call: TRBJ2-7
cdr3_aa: CASSSGVNRIYEQYF
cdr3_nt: TGCGCCAGCAGCTCCGGGGTTAACAGGATCTACGAGCAGTACTTC

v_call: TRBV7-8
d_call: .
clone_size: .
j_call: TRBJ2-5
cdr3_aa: CASSLGGVEQYF
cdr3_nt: TGTGCCAGCAGCTTAGGGGGGGTGGAGCAGTACTTC